Listed here is a single T cell receptor beta chain. What it recognizes is unknown. The source of the sample is a study of T-cell memory formation after mild COVID-19. TCRdb re-derived calls from the 5' RACE reads in MiXCR, one entry per CDR3 protein. This sample has around 410,000 distinct CDR3 sequences, with about 25% found just once. Study-wide results and limits: Mainly in CM and EM were contracting CD4+ clones; CD8+ were in EMRA. SARS-CoV-2 specificity was not confirmed for second-wave clones peaking on day 37.

Sequences were obtained from PBMCs or a T cell subset sorted from them (not recorded which). The sequence was obtained from an adult woman who had mild COVID-19 (a few samples of this study predate the infection). Cell type and time point are not known.

CDR3 amino acids: CASSYGGAGELFF. The CDR3 DNA reads TGTGCCAGCAGTTACGGGGGGGCCGGGGAGCTGTTTTTT. The chain employs TRBV6-5 and TRBJ2-2; 7 nucleotides agree with TRBD2. CDR1 MNHEY and CDR2 SVGAGI come from the germline V gene. The CDR3 loop spans 13 amino acids. Trimming cost V 2 bases and J 6 bases; bases outside gene matches: 0.